The 29 T cell receptor beta chains presented below share a single source sample, sequenced in a study of Graves' ophthalmopathy and Graves' hyperthyroidism. Using RNA transcripts, the TCR beta CDR3 regions were amplified. Scientists carried out first-round RT-PCR using HTBI primers and then a second-round multiplex PCR. TCRdb reprocessed the multiplex PCR reads with MiXCR, giving one entry per CDR3 protein. The sample carries some 350,000 distinct CDR3 sequences, roughly 15% recorded once. Sequenced input: peripheral blood. The source is an adult woman with stable Graves' hyperthyroidism.

The sample holds many counts of this clonotype. V and J are TRBV6-5 and TRBJ2-7; D gene unclear. CDR3 length: 14 amino acids. CDR1 MNHEY and CDR2 SVGAGI come from the germline V gene. Trimming pared 0 bases from V and 11 bases from J, leaving 17 bases between. CDR3 sequence reads: CASSYSASDSGKYF. CDR3 nucleotide sequence: TGTGCCAGCAGTTACTCGGCTTCAGATTCTGGAAAGTACTTC.

This clonotype came up a few times. The J gene is TRBJ1-2, the V gene TRBV4-1; 9 nucleotides align to TRBD1. The CDR3 runs 12 residues. Germline values: CDR1 MGHRA, CDR2 YSYEKL. With V trimmed by 4 bases and J by 11 bases, 5 bases remained unmatched. DNA for the CDR3: TGCGCCAGCAGCCCATTCGGGACAGGGTACACCTTC. Protein sequence: CASSPFGTGYTF.

This clonotype was seen repeatedly, ten times or more. The rearrangement links TRBV30 to TRBJ1-5; D perhaps matches TRBD1 (5 bases). The V end was cut by 3 bases, the J end by 5 bases, with 8 bases between. The CDR3 spans 12 residues. From germline, CDR1 is GTSNPN and CDR2 SVGIG (reference sequence). DNA for the CDR3: TGTGCCTGGAGAGGGGTAGATCAGCCCCAGCATTTT. Its protein is CAWRGVDQPQHF.

This clonotype was detected many times. The chain carries TRBV20-1 and TRBJ1-6; D is perhaps TRBD1 (6 bases). Germline lookup yields CDR1 DFQATT and CDR2 SNEGSKA (reference sequence). The CDR3 is made up of 13 amino acids. Trimming took 5 bases from V and 8 from J, leaving 13 bases between them. CDR3 protein: CSAQTGDYSPLHF. The CDR3 nucleotides read TGCAGTGCTCAGACAGGAGATTATTCACCCCTCCACTTT.

Notes on this clonotype: A much more abundant neighbour one base away suggests this may be a read error. The conserved final phenylalanine or tryptophan is absent from the CDR3, which likely points to a read error. This chain joins TRBV12-3 or TRBV12-4 and TRBJ2-2; D possibly uses TRBD1 or TRBD2 (6 bases each). This CDR3 contains 16 residues. The ends were cut back, 6 bases at V and 1 base at J, with 15 bases in the middle. The CDR3 reads CASSRGRGLNTGELFL. The DNA for the CDR3 is TGTGCCAGCAGCAGGGGTCGGGGGCTGAACACCGGGGAGCTGTTTTTG.

This clonotype was seen many times. The chain carries TRBV7-2 and TRBJ2-7, with D perhaps TRBD1 (5 bases). The V gene lost 5 bases and the J gene lost 0 bases, with 8 bases spanning the gap. Germline V gives CDR1 SGHTA, CDR2 FQGNSA. CDR3 size: 13 residues. CDR3 loop: CASSRQYSYEQYF. The CDR3 bases are TGTGCCAGCAGCCGACAGTACTCCTACGAGCAGTACTTC.

This clonotype occurred a few times. The rearrangement joins TRBV3-1 to TRBJ1-3, with D hard to call. The germline gives CDR1 LGHDT, CDR2 YNNKEL (reference sequence). The CDR3 has 15 amino acids. Trimming left V 1 base short and J 4 bases short, with 11 bases between. The CDR3 here is CASSQVPGAGNTIYF. As DNA, the CDR3 is TGTGCCAGCAGCCAAGTACCCGGAGCCGGAAACACCATATATTTT.

The CDR3 is CATSSSISNQPQHF. CDR3 nucleotides: TGTGCCACCAGCAGTTCTATTAGCAATCAGCCCCAGCATTTT. The rearrangement links TRBV15 to TRBJ1-5; no definite D call. Germline CDR1 LNHNV, CDR2 YYDKDF (reference sequence). The CDR3 is 14 amino acids. V dropped 3 bases and J dropped 0 bases, with 6 bases sitting between them.

For the CDR3, the DNA is TGTGCCAGCAGTTACCAGAGGGACGGCCAAGAGACCCAGTACTTC. Its protein product is CASSYQRDGQETQYF. V usage is TRBV6-5 and J usage is TRBJ2-5, with D tentatively TRBD1 or TRBD2 (5 bases each). Per the germline V gene, CDR1 is MNHEY and CDR2 is SVGAGI. Trimming stripped 2 bases from V and 1 base from J, with 11 bases between. The CDR3 is 15 amino acids.

At least ten counts were recorded for this clonotype. The rearrangement joins TRBV28 to TRBJ2-7; the D gene is possibly TRBD1 (6 bases). The germline gives CDR1 MDHEN, CDR2 SYDVKM. The CDR3 contains 19 residues. V lost 1 base to trimming and J lost 4 bases, with 26 bases between them. The chain's CDR3 is CASSLSQRPGQGRKYEQYF. CDR3 DNA sequence: TGTGCCAGCAGTTTATCCCAGCGACCGGGGCAGGGGAGAAAGTACGAGCAGTACTTC.

V is TRBV11-3 and J is TRBJ2-2; 12 bases map to TRBD2. Germline CDR1 SGHNT, CDR2 YENEEA. Trimming took 4 bases from V and 6 from J; bases not matched to a gene: 15. The CDR3 runs 19 residues. The DNA for the CDR3 is TGTGCCAGCAGCTCGACAACTAGCGGGGGGTCGTTAGACCCCGGGGAGCTGTTTTTT. This codes for CASSSTTSGGSLDPGELFF.

Many counts were recorded for this clonotype. The rearrangement joins TRBV10-3 to TRBJ2-7, with 8 bases matching TRBD1. This CDR3 spans 15 amino acids. V dropped 2 bases and J dropped 2; count of bases not matched to a gene: 5. Germline V CDR1 and CDR2: ENHRY, SYGVKD. The CDR3 loop reads CAISERQGRAYEQYF. The CDR3 bases are TGTGCCATCAGTGAGCGACAGGGGAGAGCCTACGAGCAGTACTTC.

The chain uses TRBV6-5 and TRBJ1-2; 7 bases agree with TRBD1. CDR3 length equals 15 residues. Looked up from germline, CDR1 is MNHEY and CDR2 is SVGAGI. The ends lost 2 bases at V and 4 bases at J; junction bases unmatched: 7. The CDR3 spells CASSYLAAGGYGYTF. CDR3 nucleotides: TGTGCCAGCAGTTACCTGGCGGCAGGGGGCTATGGCTACACCTTC.

The sample holds a few counts of this clonotype. This chain's CDR3 is CASSPQGSGELFF. The CDR3 coding sequence is TGTGCCAGCTCACCACAGGGCTCCGGGGAGCTGTTTTTT. This chain connects TRBV18 to TRBJ2-2, with unresolved D. V dropped 1 base and J dropped 6 bases, with 6 bases sitting between them. The CDR3 extends over 13 amino acids. Germline loops: CDR1 KGHSH, CDR2 LQKENI.

As concerns this clonotype: Compared with germline, one end of the junction differs, possibly owing to a read error. For the CDR3, the DNA is TGTGCCAGCAGTTGCCTCAATTACGATCAGTACTTC. Its protein is CASSCLNYDQYF. The chain has TRBV6-2 or TRBV6-3 and TRBJ2-7, with unresolved D. The germline CDR1 and CDR2 sequences are MNHEY and SVGEGT. This CDR3 comprises 12 residues.

There are many counts of this clonotype. The V call is TRBV28, the J call TRBJ1-5, with TRBD1 matching over 12 bases. With 6 bases clipped from V and 6 bases from J, the junction kept 3 bases outside the gene matches. This CDR3 is 14 amino acids long. The germline gives CDR1 MDHEN, CDR2 SYDVKM. CDR3 in DNA: TGTGCCAGCAGAGGGACAGGGGGCATTCAGCCCCAGCATTTT. This gives the protein CASRGTGGIQPQHF. Full variable domain (rest looked up from reference TRBV28 and TRBJ1-5): DVKVTQSSRYLVKRTGEKVFLECVQDMDHENMFWYRQDPGLGLRLIYFSYDVKMKEKGDIPEGYSVSREKKERFSLILESASTNQTSMYLCASRGTGGIQPQHFGDGTRLSIL.

In this sample, this clonotype turned up many times. V and J are TRBV30 and TRBJ2-7, with 7 bases fitting TRBD2. Germline CDR1 and CDR2: GTSNPN and SVGIG (reference sequence). This CDR3 has 17 amino acids. V dropped 0 bases and J dropped 2; count of bases not matched to a gene: 13. The CDR3: CAWSVVNAGAHPYEQYF. Written as DNA, the CDR3 is TGTGCCTGGAGTGTAGTCAACGCGGGAGCCCACCCCTACGAGCAGTACTTC.

This clonotype was picked up many times. V gene TRBV5-1 combines with J gene TRBJ2-5; the D gene is possibly TRBD1 (6 bases). V was clipped by 4 bases and J by 12 bases, with 19 bases between them. The CDR3 is 13 amino acids. Germline V gene sequence: CDR1 SGHRS, CDR2 YFSETQ. This chain's CDR3 is CASSRGTRDTEYF. CDR3 sequence (DNA): TGCGCCAGCAGCCGCGGTACTCGGGACACGGAGTACTTC.

To note about this clonotype: A much bigger clone sits one base away, suggesting this may be a read error. This chain joins TRBV28 and TRBJ1-1; 11 bases match TRBD1. With 7 bases clipped from V and 4 bases from J, the junction kept 8 bases outside the gene matches. CDR3 length: 15 residues. Germline assignment: CDR1 MDHEN and CDR2 SYDVKM. The CDR3 loop is CASTYRGQGGTEAFF. In nucleotides, the CDR3 is TGTGCCAGCACTTACCGGGGACAGGGGGGCACTGAAGCTTTCTTT. Full variable domain (outside the CDR3, taken from reference TRBV28 and TRBJ1-1): DVKVTQSSRYLVKRTGEKVFLECVQDMDHENMFWYRQDPGLGLRLIYFSYDVKMKEKGDIPEGYSVSREKKERFSLILESASTNQTSMYLCASTYRGQGGTEAFFGQGTRLTVV.

Ten or more counts support this clonotype. This chain uses TRBV7-2 with TRBJ2-7; D unclear. CDR1 and CDR2 from the germline V gene are SGHTA and FQGNSA. The CDR3 spans 15 residues. The V gene lost 5 bases and the J gene lost 2 bases, with 16 bases spanning the gap. CDR3 loop: CASSASSARAYEQYF. The CDR3 DNA follows: TGTGCCAGCAGCGCCTCGAGCGCACGAGCCTACGAGCAGTACTTC.

In its sample, this clonotype was seen many times. This sequence joins TRBV28 and TRBJ1-5; D ambiguous. The CDR3 contains 17 residues. In germline, CDR1 is MDHEN, CDR2 SYDVKM. V was shortened by 3 bases and J by 5 bases, with 20 bases between the two germline ends. The CDR3 sequence: CASSFMLAVFRYQPQHF. CDR3 bases: TGTGCCAGCAGTTTTATGCTAGCGGTTTTTCGGTATCAGCCCCAGCATTTT.

This clonotype has more than one count but fewer than ten. The rearrangement links TRBV12-3 or TRBV12-4 to TRBJ2-1, with a weak D call TRBD2 (5 bases). The CDR3 runs 13 residues. The V and J ends lost 6 bases and 4 bases respectively, with 10 bases between them. This CDR3 reads CASSSADYNEQFF. The CDR3 DNA reads as TGTGCCAGCAGCTCAGCGGATTACAATGAGCAGTTCTTC.

The rearrangement links TRBV12-3 or TRBV12-4 to TRBJ1-2, with 9 bases aligning to TRBD1. The trim removed 6 bases at V and 6 bases at J, leaving 11 bases unmatched. This CDR3 has 15 residues. CDR3: CASSRDRAGFDGYTF. The CDR3 nucleotides are TGTGCCAGCAGCCGGGACAGGGCGGGATTCGATGGCTACACCTTC.

A note on this clonotype: An end of the junction does not agree with germline; a read error may underlie this. This chain uses TRBV12-3 or TRBV12-4 with TRBJ1-2; D perhaps matches TRBD1 (6 bases). The CDR3 contains 12 residues. CDR3 sequence reads: CASGLQGYGYTF. CDR3 nucleotides: TGTGCCAGCGGTTTACAGGGATACGGCTACACCTTC.

V is TRBV27 and J is TRBJ2-2; 12 bases match TRBD1. This CDR3 is built from 19 residues. Germline-derived CDR1 and CDR2 are MNHEY and SMNVEV (reference sequence). With 5 bases clipped from V and 3 bases from J, the junction kept 13 bases outside the gene matches. In DNA, the CDR3 is TGTGCCAGCAGTCTCCAGCCGGGACAGGGGGCAATGTACACCGGGGAGCTGTTTTTT. Protein product: CASSLQPGQGAMYTGELFF.

This clonotype was picked up many times. The chain employs TRBV20-1 and TRBJ2-5; TRBD1 matches 11 bases. Germline assignment: CDR1 DFQATT and CDR2 SNEGSKA (reference sequence). The trim removed 3 bases at V and 4 bases at J, leaving 7 bases unmatched. The length of the CDR3 is 15 residues. CDR3 region: CSASTPGQGGETQYF. CDR3 coding DNA: TGCAGTGCTAGCACACCGGGACAGGGGGGAGAGACCCAGTACTTC.

This clonotype occurred many times. CDR3 in amino acids: CASSNGGQPQHF. The CDR3 nucleotides are TGTGCCAGCAGCAACGGCGGTCAGCCCCAGCATTTT. This chain links TRBV28 with TRBJ1-5; D is undetermined. This CDR3 has 12 residues. V was trimmed by 6 bases and J by 6 bases, leaving 9 bases between them. Germline CDR1 MDHEN, CDR2 SYDVKM.

This clonotype was observed at least ten times. The chain employs TRBV28 and TRBJ1-5; 7 positions match TRBD1. Germline CDR1 reads MDHEN; CDR2 reads SYDVKM. J gave up 7 bases and V 1 base, and 16 bases lay outside the gene matches. The length of the CDR3 is 18 residues. CDR3 in DNA: TGTGCCAGCAGTTTATCCAGCGTAAAAGGGACAGCCAGGCAGCCCCAGCATTTT. Protein product: CASSLSSVKGTARQPQHF.

There are many counts of this clonotype. The chain links TRBV20-1 to TRBJ2-7; 15 bases are shared with TRBD2. After removal of 0 bases from V and 3 bases from J, the junction contained 9 bases not matched to a gene. The CDR3 is made up of 18 amino acids. The germline V gene has CDR1 DFQATT and CDR2 SNEGSKA (reference sequence). This CDR3 reads CSARDKGTSGRRGYEQYF. The DNA of the CDR3 is TGCAGTGCTAGAGATAAGGGGACTAGCGGGAGGAGGGGCTACGAGCAGTACTTC.